What follows are 29 T cell receptor beta chains derived from one specimen sequenced in a study of cytomegalovirus exposure and HLA in healthy donors. Primers included in the PCR were 60 Vbeta and 13 Jbeta primers. Produced via immunoSEQ multiplex PCR; TCRdb's table is partial and in-frame only. The table records hundreds of thousands of clones, about 80% of them present only once. Sequencing was done on a sample of PBMCs. The receptors were gathered from a man aged 40-55 years in good health and CMV-seropositive.

The chain is built from TRBV19 and TRBJ2-2, with 10 nucleotides matching TRBD2. Germline-derived CDR1 and CDR2 are LNHDA and SQIVND (reference sequence). Unmatched junction bases numbered 9, after V lost 1 base and J lost 7 bases. The CDR3 sequence is 17 residues long. DNA of the CDR3: TGTGCCAGTAGTATAGGTCTAGCGGGAGTCTATGGCGGGGAGCTGTTTTTT. Translation gives CASSIGLAGVYGGELFF.

Note on this clone: Other DNA variants within this sample encode the same CDR3. The chain joins TRBV27 to TRBJ2-6; 7 positions agree with TRBD1. V lost 4 bases and J lost 2; bases outside the gene matches: 2. Germline CDR1 and CDR2: MNHEY and SMNVEV (reference sequence). This CDR3 spans 15 amino acids. The CDR3 here is CASSSTGTGANVLTF. The CDR3 DNA reads as TGTGCCAGCAGTTCGACAGGGACTGGGGCCAACGTCCTGACTTTC. Supplemented by reference TRBV27 and TRBJ2-6, the full variable domain reads EAQVTQNPRYLITVTGKKLTVTCSQNMNHEYMSWYRQDPGLGLRQIYYSMNVEVTDKGDVPEGYKVSRKEKRNFPLILESPSPNQTSLYFCASSSTGTGANVLTFGAGSRLTVL.

The chain uses TRBV19 and TRBJ2-7; the match to TRBD2 covers 7 bases. The CDR3 spans 14 residues. Germline CDR1 reads LNHDA; CDR2 reads SQIVND (reference sequence). Trimming took 2 bases from V and 6 from J; bases not matched to a gene: 7. The CDR3 spells CASSIREGALEQYV. The CDR3 DNA reads as TGTGCCAGTAGTATAAGGGAGGGAGCCCTCGAGCAGTACGTC.

This rearrangement joins TRBV9 to TRBJ1-3, with a possible D match to TRBD1 (5 bases). The V end was cut by 4 bases, the J end by 1 base, with 9 bases between. CDR3 length equals 14 residues. Germline loops: CDR1 SGDLS, CDR2 YYNGEE. For the CDR3, the DNA is TGTGCCAGCAGCCTCGGGGGATCTGGAAACACCATATATTTT. Translation: CASSLGGSGNTIYF.

The V and J genes are TRBV5-5 and TRBJ2-7, with 9 bases fitting TRBD2. The CDR3 runs 14 residues. CDR1 is SGHKS and CDR2 is YYEKEE in the germline V gene (reference sequence). V gave up 6 bases and J gave up 1 base; unmatched junction bases: 5. Written as DNA, the CDR3 is TGTGCCAGCACCCTGCTAGCGGGATCCTACGAGCAGTACTTC. As protein: CASTLLAGSYEQYF.

The V and J genes are TRBV7-9 and TRBJ1-5; 9 bases are a match to TRBD1. V dropped 5 bases and J dropped 5; count of bases not matched to a gene: 7. Germline V gene sequence: CDR1 SEHNR, CDR2 FQNEAQ (reference sequence). This CDR3 has 15 residues. The CDR3 reads CASSPGTGPYQPQHF. The CDR3 bases are TGTGCCAGCAGCCCCGGGACAGGGCCGTATCAGCCCCAGCATTTT.

This clone was counted a single time. The chain couples TRBV29-1 to TRBJ1-2; weak D call: TRBD1 (5 bases). Germline V gene sequence: CDR1 SQVTM, CDR2 ANQGSEA. With 7 bases removed from V and 8 bases from J, the gap between germline ends came to 11 bases. The CDR3 is made up of 10 amino acids. CDR3: CSDFQGGYTF. CDR3 nucleotide sequence: TGCAGCGACTTCCAGGGCGGCTACACCTTC. Based on the CDR3 plus reference TRBV29-1 and TRBJ1-2, the full variable domain is SAVISQKPSRDICQRGTSLTIQCQVDSQVTMMFWYRQQPGQSLTLIATANQGSEATYESGFVIDKFPISRPNLTFSTLTVSNMSPEDSSIYLCSDFQGGYTFGSGTRLTVV.

The chain combines TRBV9 with TRBJ2-1, with unresolved D. V dropped 5 bases and J dropped 7 bases, with 16 bases sitting between them. Germline assignment: CDR1 SGDLS and CDR2 YYNGEE. CDR3 length: 14 amino acids. CDR3: CASSRRSESNEQFF. Here the CDR3 DNA reads TGTGCCAGCAGTCGAAGGAGTGAGTCGAATGAGCAGTTCTTC.

The chain combines TRBV4-2 with TRBJ2-3, with 7 bases fitting TRBD1. With 6 bases clipped from V and 2 bases from J, the junction kept 2 bases outside the gene matches. There are 13 residues in the CDR3. Germline V gene sequence: CDR1 LGHNA, CDR2 YNFKEQ. The CDR3 loop reads CASRGQYTDTQYF. The CDR3 region has the DNA TGTGCCAGCAGGGGACAGTACACAGATACGCAGTATTTT.

This clone was seen just once. The chain recombines TRBV27 with TRBJ2-3; 8 bases align to TRBD1. This CDR3 spans 15 amino acids. Per the germline V gene, CDR1 is MNHEY and CDR2 is SMNVEV (reference sequence). The J segment lost 3 bases and the V segment lost 5 bases, leaving 7 bases of the junction unmatched. The chain's CDR3 is CASSIPGQVTDTQYF. CDR3 DNA: TGTGCCAGCAGTATACCGGGACAGGTAACAGATACGCAGTATTTT.

The chain employs TRBV9 and TRBJ1-2, with TRBD1 as a possible D gene (6 bases). CDR1 SGDLS and CDR2 YYNGEE come from the germline V gene. V was trimmed by 0 bases and J by 5 bases, leaving 11 bases between them. The CDR3 consists of 14 residues. The CDR3 DNA follows: TGTGCCAGCAGCGTAGCCCAGGGGCAGTATGGCTACACCTTC. Protein sequence: CASSVAQGQYGYTF.

The chain uses TRBV10-3 and TRBJ2-4, with a possible D match to TRBD2 (5 bases). Trimming shortened V by 3 bases and J by 8 bases, and 14 bases separated the two germline ends. This CDR3 has 14 residues. Germline CDR1 ENHRY, CDR2 SYGVKD. In DNA form, the CDR3 reads TGTGCCATCAGTGACACCGACGGGGATTACATTCAGTACTTC. It translates to CAISDTDGDYIQYF.

The rearrangement links TRBV28 to TRBJ1-2; D remains unclear. V lost 5 bases and J lost 1, with 2 bases in between. Germline values: CDR1 MDHEN, CDR2 SYDVKM. This CDR3 spans 11 amino acids. The CDR3 protein is CASSLNYGYTF. As DNA, the CDR3 is TGTGCCAGCAGTCTTAACTATGGCTACACCTTC.

This chain links TRBV27 with TRBJ1-2; 9 nucleotides align to TRBD1. J gave up 1 base and V 4 bases, and 7 bases lay outside the gene matches. This CDR3 contains 16 residues. Per the germline V gene, CDR1 is MNHEY and CDR2 is SMNVEV (reference sequence). The CDR3 is CASSSSGTGFNYGYTF. CDR3 sequence (DNA): TGTGCCAGCAGTTCCTCCGGGACAGGGTTTAACTATGGCTACACCTTC.

This clone has only a few counts. This chain links TRBV6-1 with TRBJ2-3, with 13 positions matching TRBD2. The CDR3 consists of 15 residues. Germline trimming cut 5 bases from V and 4 bases from J; bases unmatched to any gene: 3. The germline CDR1 and CDR2 sequences are MNHNS and SASEGT. This CDR3 reads CASSQGLAGADTQYF. CDR3 sequence (DNA): TGTGCCAGCAGTCAAGGACTAGCGGGAGCAGATACGCAGTATTTT.

This sequence joins TRBV7-3 and TRBJ2-2; D may be TRBD2 (7 bases). The V gene's germline CDR1 is SGHTA and CDR2 FQGTGA. The CDR3 has 18 residues. Trimming removed 5 bases from V and 3 bases from J, with 22 bases in between. CDR3 residues: CASSTKGGAGEYTGELFF. Written as DNA, the CDR3 is TGTGCCAGCAGCACCAAAGGGGGGGCAGGGGAATACACCGGGGAGCTGTTTTTT.

V is TRBV7-6 and J is TRBJ1-1, with 9 bases aligning to TRBD1. The V gene end was trimmed by 1 base and the J gene end by 3 bases; junction bases not matched to a gene: 6. Germline V lookup: CDR1 SGHVS, CDR2 FNYEAQ. The CDR3 is made up of 16 amino acids. The CDR3 sequence: CASSLDLGQGHTEAFF. CDR3 DNA sequence: TGTGCCAGCAGCTTAGATTTGGGACAGGGTCACACTGAAGCTTTCTTT. The variable domain in full, completed from reference TRBV7-6 and TRBJ1-1, reads GAGVSQSPRYKVTKRGQDVALRCDPISGHVSLYWYRQALGQGPEFLTYFNYEAQQDKSGLPNDRFSAERPEGSISTLTIQRTEQRDSAMYRCASSLDLGQGHTEAFFGQGTRLTVV.

This clone was detected once. The chain recombines TRBV5-1 with TRBJ2-1, with D uncertain. Looked up from germline, CDR1 is SGHRS and CDR2 is YFSETQ. The CDR3 is made up of 13 amino acids. With 0 bases removed from V and 4 bases from J, the gap between germline ends came to 5 bases. The CDR3 nucleotides are TGCGCCAGCAGCTTGGGAGTATACAATGAGCAGTTCTTC. It yields the protein CASSLGVYNEQFF.

About this clone: At one end, the junction sequence differs from germline, possibly due to a read error. V gene TRBV15 combines with J gene TRBJ2-2; possibly TRBD2 for D (6 bases). This CDR3 contains 15 residues. Germline assignment: CDR1 LNHNV and CDR2 YYDKDF (reference sequence). The CDR3 spells CATSSRTNPTGGLFF. CDR3 nucleotide sequence: TGTGCCACCAGTAGTAGGACCAACCCCACCGGGGGGCTGTTTTTT.

This clone was seen once. The chain carries TRBV19 and TRBJ2-7; 7 nucleotides line up with TRBD2. The length of the CDR3 is 13 residues. Per germline, CDR1 LNHDA and CDR2 SQIVND (reference sequence). Unmatched junction bases numbered 4, after V lost 5 bases and J lost 3 bases. The CDR3: CASSLGGSYEQYF. For the CDR3, the DNA is TGTGCCAGTAGTCTCGGCGGGAGCTACGAGCAGTACTTC.

V and J are TRBV7-5 and TRBJ2-7; the table's D call, TRBD1, has no DNA check behind it. TRBV7-5 is an annotated pseudogene. The CDR3 totals 16 residues. The CDR3 DNA follows: TGTGCCAGAAACCGGAGGGGGACAGGGTCTGCTTACGAGCAGTACTTC. Residues: CARNRRGTGSAYEQYF.

This clone was counted a single time. The rearrangement joins TRBV28 to TRBJ2-5, with D possibly being TRBD2 (6 bases). CDR3 length equals 14 residues. Germline CDR1 MDHEN, CDR2 SYDVKM. V was cut by 2 bases and J by 5 bases, with 12 bases left in between. The CDR3 loop reads CASSLHGGGETQYF. The CDR3 coding sequence is TGTGCCAGCAGTTTACACGGGGGTGGGGAGACCCAGTACTTC.

The chain joins TRBV6-5 to TRBJ2-3; possibly TRBD1 for D (5 bases). The V and J ends lost 0 bases and 5 bases respectively, with 12 bases between them. The CDR3 sequence is 15 residues long. Germline values: CDR1 MNHEY, CDR2 SVGAGI. CDR3 nucleotides: TGTGCCAGCAGTTACTCGAATAGGGGAAGAGATACGCAGTATTTT. Translating gives CASSYSNRGRDTQYF.

The chain joins TRBV14 to TRBJ2-3; 7 bases map to TRBD2. Germline CDR1 is SGHDN and CDR2 is FVKESK. This CDR3 contains 16 residues. V shed 0 bases and J 5 bases; nucleotides not matched to a gene: 8. CDR3 sequence reads: CASSQDWREYGDTQYF. In nucleotides, the CDR3 is TGTGCCAGCAGCCAAGATTGGCGGGAGTATGGAGATACGCAGTATTTT.

CDR3 sequence reads: CASSPQGGDGELFF. As DNA, the CDR3 is TGTGCCAGCAGCCCTCAAGGGGGCGACGGGGAGCTGTTTTTT. This sequence joins TRBV7-2 and TRBJ2-2, with 7 bases aligning to TRBD1. J gave up 7 bases and V 5 bases, and 7 bases lay outside the gene matches. Germline CDR1 is SGHTA and CDR2 is FQGNSA. This CDR3 region has 14 residues.

This chain links TRBV19 with TRBJ1-5; 7 bases match TRBD1. Germline V gene sequence: CDR1 LNHDA, CDR2 SQIVND (reference sequence). This CDR3 is 13 amino acids long. Trimming cost V 3 bases and J 10 bases; bases outside gene matches: 6. The CDR3 loop reads CASSMTGRTPQHF. In DNA form, the CDR3 reads TGTGCCAGTAGTATGACAGGGAGAACACCCCAGCATTTT.

The chain uses TRBV5-1 and TRBJ2-5, with 8 bases that match TRBD1. CDR1 and CDR2 (germline): SGHRS, YFSETQ. Trimming at V came to 5 bases and at J to 5 bases, leaving 11 bases not matched to a gene. The CDR3 covers 15 residues. The CDR3 here is CASRRGGQGEETQYF. The CDR3 DNA reads as TGCGCCAGCAGGCGGGGCGGACAGGGAGAGGAGACCCAGTACTTC.

The V call is TRBV29-1, the J call TRBJ2-1; 13 bases are shared with TRBD2. Trimming removed 6 bases from V and 5 bases from J; junction bases left unmatched: 7. Per the germline V gene, CDR1 is SQVTM and CDR2 is ANQGSEA. The CDR3 is 15 residues long. CDR3: CSVPRTSGGDNEQFF. The CDR3, as DNA: TGCAGCGTCCCAAGGACTAGCGGGGGAGACAATGAGCAGTTCTTC.

The V gene is TRBV25-1, the J gene TRBJ2-2; TRBD2 agrees at 12 bases. J gave up 7 bases and V 9 bases, and 12 bases lay outside the gene matches. The germline gives CDR1 MGHDK, CDR2 SYGVNS. The CDR3 runs to 16 residues. The CDR3 is CASSPTSGRFSGELFF. CDR3 coding DNA: TGTGCCAGTTCTCCAACTAGCGGGAGGTTTAGCGGGGAGCTGTTTTTT.